This T cell receptor (beta chain) is from a study of shared clonotypes between healthy human individuals. CD8 cells regarded as naive lacked CD45RO, were positively chosen for CCR7, and omitted terminally differentiated effector memory CD45RA+ cells. The CDR3 runs 15 residues. Germline V gives CDR1 SGHKS, CDR2 YYEKEE (reference sequence). V lost 0 bases, J lost 9 bases, and 8 bases stayed unmatched. Each sorted subset replicate got 200 ng genomic DNA, roughly 30,000 genomes. The assay was immunoSEQ multiplex PCR, and TCRdb's table has in-frame clones only and misses some. The data show 700,000 to 950,000 clones, 95% to 97% seen once.

The sample consisted of naive CD8+ T cells sorted from blood. This chain joins TRBV5-5 and TRBJ1-5; 8 bases agree with TRBD1. This TCR derives from a man aged 30 to 45 in good health. In DNA form, the CDR3 reads TGTGCCAGCAGCTTGGAACAGGGGGATTTTCCGCCCCAGCATTTT. Amino acid sequence: CASSLEQGDFPPQHF.